Below, one T cell receptor (beta chain) is given with its context. Original data processing: Reference gene primer amplification gave estimated nucleated cell counts. TCRdb's copy holds only in-frame clones and misses some; the assay was immunoSEQ multiplex PCR. For V, J and clone size, that table is used; D and trimming come from the DNA. The sample holds a few hundred thousand clones, approximately 90% seen once. The data belong to a study of blood T cell repertoires in COVID-19. Across the whole study: Acute and convalescent COVID-19 samples came from the United States, Italy and Spain.

Residents of about two dozen US areas, aged roughly 18 to 89 years, made up the participants. Cohort 3 donors were reported recovered after two negative PCRs, clearance, or symptom resolution. Germline-derived CDR1 and CDR2 are SNHLY and FYNNEI. The V segment lost 6 bases and the J segment 12 bases; nucleotides outside the gene matches: 10. This CDR3 spans 13 amino acids. The V gene is TRBV2, the J gene TRBJ1-5, with TRBD1 identical over 8 bases. Specimen: PBMCs or T cells enriched from blood (not recorded which). This clonotype was obtained from a woman aged 18-29 years who had recovered from COVID-19. Written as DNA, the CDR3 is TGTGCCAGCAGCTCCGGACAGGGAACGCGCCAGCATTTT. Encoded protein: CASSSGQGTRQHF.